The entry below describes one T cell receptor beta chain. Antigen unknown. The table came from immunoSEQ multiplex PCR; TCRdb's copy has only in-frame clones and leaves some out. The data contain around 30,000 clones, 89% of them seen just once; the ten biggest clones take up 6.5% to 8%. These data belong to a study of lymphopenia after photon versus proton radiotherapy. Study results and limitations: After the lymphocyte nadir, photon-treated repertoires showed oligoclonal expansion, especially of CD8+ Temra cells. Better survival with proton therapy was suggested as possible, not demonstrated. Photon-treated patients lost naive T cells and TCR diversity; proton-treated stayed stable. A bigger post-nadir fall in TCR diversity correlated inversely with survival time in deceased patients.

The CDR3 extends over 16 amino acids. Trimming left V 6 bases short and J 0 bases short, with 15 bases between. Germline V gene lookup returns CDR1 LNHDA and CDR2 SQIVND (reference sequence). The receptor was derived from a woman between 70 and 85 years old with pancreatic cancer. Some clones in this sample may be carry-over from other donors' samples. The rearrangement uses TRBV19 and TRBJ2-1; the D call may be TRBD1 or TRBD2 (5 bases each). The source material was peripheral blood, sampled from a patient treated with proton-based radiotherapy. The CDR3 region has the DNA TGTGCCAGTAGCGACCGGGGCTCCAACTCCTACAATGAGCAGTTCTTC. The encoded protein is CASSDRGSNSYNEQFF.